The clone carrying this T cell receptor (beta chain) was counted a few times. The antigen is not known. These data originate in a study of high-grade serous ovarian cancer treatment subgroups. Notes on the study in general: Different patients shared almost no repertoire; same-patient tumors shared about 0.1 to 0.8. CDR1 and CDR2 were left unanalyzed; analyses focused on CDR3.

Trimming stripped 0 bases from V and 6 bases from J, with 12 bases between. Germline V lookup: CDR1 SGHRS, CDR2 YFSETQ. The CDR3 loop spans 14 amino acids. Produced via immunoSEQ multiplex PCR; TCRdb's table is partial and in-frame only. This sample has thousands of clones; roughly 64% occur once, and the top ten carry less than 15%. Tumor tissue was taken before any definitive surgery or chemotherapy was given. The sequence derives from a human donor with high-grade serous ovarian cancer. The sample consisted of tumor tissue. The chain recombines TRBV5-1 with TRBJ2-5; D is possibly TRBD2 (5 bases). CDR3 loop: CASSLAEGRKTQYF. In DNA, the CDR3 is TGCGCCAGCAGCTTGGCCGAGGGTAGAAAGACCCAGTACTTC.